What follows are 22 T cell receptor beta chains derived from one specimen sequenced in a study of prognosis after radiotherapy for stage I lung cancer. From genomic DNA, TCR beta CDR3 was amplified by two-round multiplex PCR. Primers specific to each TRBV and TRBJ gene were used in first-round PCR. One entry per CDR3 protein results from TCRdb running MiXCR on the multiplex PCR reads. The repertoire consists of about 59,000 distinct CDR3 sequences, with approximately 25% occurring once and the leading ten covering 7.5%. The sequenced sample was PBMCs, obtained before or after stereotactic body radiation therapy (not recorded which). These receptors originate from a donor over 45 with non-small cell lung cancer.

This clonotype appeared many times. The genes are TRBV20-1 and TRBJ1-3; 9 bases align to TRBD1. The CDR3 runs to 15 residues. Germline V gives CDR1 DFQATT, CDR2 SNEGSKA (reference sequence). Unmatched junction bases numbered 7, after V lost 4 bases and J lost 3 bases. The CDR3 loop reads CSAKTGGDYGNTIYF. In DNA form, the CDR3 reads TGCAGTGCTAAAACAGGGGGCGATTATGGAAACACCATATATTTT.

There are many counts of this clonotype. The V gene is TRBV9, the J gene TRBJ1-2; tentative D call: TRBD1 (6 bases). This CDR3 is 13 amino acids long. The ends were cut back, 3 bases at V and 2 bases at J, with 8 bases in the middle. The germline gives CDR1 SGDLS, CDR2 YYNGEE. CDR3: CASSATGNYGYTF. In DNA form, the CDR3 reads TGTGCCAGCAGCGCCACAGGGAACTATGGCTACACCTTC. Combining the CDR3 with reference TRBV9 and TRBJ1-2 gives the whole variable domain DSGVTQTPKHLITATGQRVTLRCSPRSGDLSVYWYQQSLDQGLQFLIQYYNGEERAKGNILERFSAQQFPDLHSELNLSSLELGDSALYFCASSATGNYGYTFGSGTRLTVV.

About this clonotype itself: One junction end disagrees with the germline gene, perhaps due to a read error. The V call is TRBV2, the J call TRBJ1-5; D is unclear. This CDR3 is 15 amino acids long. Germline-derived CDR1 and CDR2 are SNHLY and FYNNEI. DNA for the CDR3: TGTGCCAGCAGTGAAGATGGATATAGCAATCGGCCCCAGCATTTT. This codes for CASSEDGYSNRPQHF.

Points on this clonotype: Only one base separates this from a far larger clonotype, so it likely reflects a read error. The chain links TRBV6-2 or TRBV6-3 to TRBJ2-7; weak D call: TRBD1 (5 bases). CDR3 length: 13 amino acids. The germline CDR1 and CDR2 sequences are MNHEY and SVGEGT. DNA for the CDR3: TGTGCCAGCAGTTACTTGACAGCCCACGAGAAGTACTTC. Its translation is CASSYLTAHEKYF.

This clonotype was observed many times. The chain carries TRBV20-1 and TRBJ2-7; D perhaps matches TRBD2 (6 bases). V was trimmed by 5 bases and J by 1 base, leaving 18 bases between them. Germline CDR1 DFQATT, CDR2 SNEGSKA (reference sequence). There are 15 residues in the CDR3. The CDR3 DNA is TGCAGTGCTGACGGCGGGGCGCAAGGGTCCTACGAGCAGTACTTC. Its translation is CSADGGAQGSYEQYF.

Ten or more counts support this clonotype. J is TRBJ1-1 and V is TRBV12-3 or TRBV12-4; possibly TRBD1 for D (6 bases). The CDR3 covers 16 residues. Trimming took 1 base from V and 0 from J, leaving 12 bases between them. The CDR3 loop reads CASSLGRGPMNTEAFF. The CDR3 DNA is TGTGCCAGCAGTTTAGGCCGGGGGCCGATGAACACTGAAGCTTTCTTT.

Concerning this clonotype itself: Just one base apart from a much larger clone, this may be a read error. The CDR3 carries no conserved terminal phenylalanine or tryptophan, so it likely arises from a read error. This sequence joins TRBV20-1 and TRBJ1-1; the D gene is possibly TRBD1 (5 bases). CDR1 and CDR2 from the germline V gene are DFQATT and SNEGSKA (reference sequence). CDR3 length equals 12 residues. Trimming left V 6 bases short and J 1 base short, with 9 bases between. The CDR3, as DNA: TGCAGTGCGGGACGTCAGAACACTGAAGCTTTCATT. This translates into CSAGRQNTEAFI.

To note about this clonotype: This sequence is one base from a far larger clone and is likely a read error. V is TRBV6-6 and J is TRBJ2-5; D perhaps matches TRBD1 (5 bases). This CDR3 has 15 amino acids. Germline assignment: CDR1 MNHNY and CDR2 SVGAGI (reference sequence). V was trimmed by 0 bases and J by 4 bases, leaving 12 bases between them. CDR3 DNA sequence: TGTGCCAGCAGTTACTCGATAGGCAGGGCAGAGACCCAGTACTTC. It is translated as CASSYSIGRAETQYF.

This clonotype was seen at least ten times. The chain uses TRBV20-1 and TRBJ1-1; D possibly corresponds to TRBD1 (6 bases). This CDR3 spans 12 amino acids. Trimming removed 3 bases at V and 4 bases at J, with 9 bases between. Looked up from germline, CDR1 is DFQATT and CDR2 is SNEGSKA (reference sequence). The CDR3 nucleotides are TGCAGTGCTAGGAGGGGGTCCACTGAAGCTTTCTTT. Translated: CSARRGSTEAFF.

As for this clonotype: A much larger clone is a single base away; this may be a read error. No conserved phenylalanine or tryptophan is present at the end of the CDR3, so a read error is the likely explanation. The chain uses TRBV28 and TRBJ2-5; D is possibly TRBD1 (5 bases). The germline gives CDR1 MDHEN, CDR2 SYDVKM. V was clipped by 7 bases and J by 4 bases, with 16 bases between them. This CDR3 region has 14 residues. The CDR3 sequence: CASTSSPQGETQYL. The DNA of the CDR3 is TGTGCCAGCACCTCAAGCCCCCAGGGAGAGACCCAGTACTTA.

This clonotype appeared many times. The chain links TRBV6-1 to TRBJ1-5; TRBD1 might be the D (5 bases). CDR1 and CDR2 (germline): MNHNS, SASEGT. This CDR3 has 16 residues. V lost 4 bases to trimming and J lost 1 base, with 14 bases between them. The CDR3 loop is CASSGVGGGSNQPQHF. The CDR3 nucleotides are TGTGCCAGCAGTGGCGTCGGGGGGGGGAGCAATCAGCCCCAGCATTTT.

Many counts were recorded for this clonotype. J is TRBJ2-6 and V is TRBV19; 10 bases are shared with TRBD1. The CDR3 is 17 amino acids. Trimming removed 5 bases from V and 1 base from J; junction bases left unmatched: 5. Looked up from germline, CDR1 is LNHDA and CDR2 is SQIVND (reference sequence). The DNA of the CDR3 is TGTGCCAGTAGTGCCGGGACAGGGGTTTCTGGGGCCAACGTCCTGACTTTC. Its protein product is CASSAGTGVSGANVLTF.

This clonotype was seen ten or more times. The chain links TRBV27 to TRBJ2-7; 7 bases match TRBD2. With 5 bases clipped from V and 0 bases from J, the junction kept 7 bases outside the gene matches. This CDR3 has 15 residues. The V gene's germline CDR1 is MNHEY and CDR2 SMNVEV (reference sequence). The CDR3 protein is CASSPLGGDSYEQYF. Written as DNA, the CDR3 is TGTGCCAGCAGTCCCCTGGGGGGGGACTCCTACGAGCAGTACTTC.

This clonotype was counted many times. This chain uses TRBV30 with TRBJ1-2; a possible D gene is TRBD1 (5 bases). There are 13 residues in the CDR3. V lost 4 bases, J lost 6 bases, and 15 bases lay in between. The germline V gene encodes CDR1 GTSNPN and CDR2 SVGIG (reference sequence). The DNA for the CDR3 is TGTGCCTGGAACGCTTGGGGGGAGGATGGCTACACCTTC. Translating it yields CAWNAWGEDGYTF. Full variable domain (outside the CDR3, taken from reference TRBV30 and TRBJ1-2): SQTIHQWPATLVQPVGSPLSLECTVEGTSNPNLYWYRQAAGRGLQLLFYSVGIGQISSEVPQNLSASRPQDRQFILSSKKLLLSDSGFYLCAWNAWGEDGYTFGSGTRLTVV.

Comment on this clonotype: A single base separates this from a much larger clone, so it may be a read error. CDR3 protein: CASSRRRQIGLAVFRELFF. CDR3 sequence (DNA): TGTGCCAGCAGCCGGAGGCGGCAGATTGGACTAGCGGTTTTCCGGGAGCTGTTTTTT. J is TRBJ2-2 and V is TRBV6-2 or TRBV6-3, with 10 bases fitting TRBD2. Trimming cost V 6 bases and J 9 bases; bases outside gene matches: 22. Germline CDR1 reads MNHEY; CDR2 reads SVGEGT. The CDR3 is 19 amino acids.

Ten or more counts support this clonotype. The V gene is TRBV9, the J gene TRBJ1-2, with 7 bases aligning to TRBD1. J was trimmed by 4 bases and V by 4 bases; bases with no gene match: 10. The CDR3 contains 15 residues. Germline V CDR1 and CDR2: SGDLS, YYNGEE. The CDR3 DNA reads as TGTGCCAGCAGCATAACCTGGGACAGCCGCTATGGCTACACCTTC. Amino acids: CASSITWDSRYGYTF.

This clonotype was recorded at least ten times. The chain is built from TRBV29-1 and TRBJ1-1; 8 nucleotides match TRBD1. CDR1 is SQVTM and CDR2 is ANQGSEA in the germline V gene. The CDR3 covers 11 residues. J lost 5 bases, V lost 7 bases, and 3 bases had no gene match. Here the CDR3 DNA reads TGCAGCGGGGGGGACAGGACTGAAGCTTTCTTT. Translation: CSGGDRTEAFF. Variable domain in full (rest from reference TRBV29-1 and TRBJ1-1): SAVISQKPSRDICQRGTSLTIQCQVDSQVTMMFWYRQQPGQSLTLIATANQGSEATYESGFVIDKFPISRPNLTFSTLTVSNMSPEDSSIYLCSGGDRTEAFFGQGTRLTVV.

In this sample, this clonotype turned up many times. The chain couples TRBV19 to TRBJ1-3; D is uncertain. The CDR3 loop spans 15 amino acids. The V gene lost 3 bases and the J gene lost 2 bases, with 11 bases spanning the gap. The germline V gene encodes CDR1 LNHDA and CDR2 SQIVND (reference sequence). CDR3 residues: CASSIPGRTGNTIYF. For the CDR3, the DNA is TGTGCCAGTAGTATCCCCGGCCGTACTGGAAACACCATATATTTT.

This clonotype was observed at least ten times. V and J are TRBV6-9 and TRBJ2-1, with D maybe TRBD2 (5 bases). V gave up 4 bases and J gave up 4 bases, with 14 bases separating them. This CDR3 comprises 15 residues. Germline V gene data show CDR1 as MNHGY and CDR2 as SVAAGI. For the CDR3, the DNA is TGTGCCAGCAGTTCCGGGAATCAATGGTACAATGAGCAGTTCTTC. Protein product: CASSSGNQWYNEQFF.

The chain couples TRBV5-1 to TRBJ2-3; 7 positions match TRBD1. The CDR3 is made up of 15 amino acids. The germline V gene encodes CDR1 SGHRS and CDR2 YFSETQ. V was pared by 3 bases and J by 2 bases, with 6 bases of the junction left unmatched. The CDR3 nucleotides read TGCGCCAGCAGCTCCCGGGACAGCTACACAGATACGCAGTATTTT. Protein: CASSSRDSYTDTQYF. Drawing the rest from reference TRBV5-1 and TRBJ2-3, the complete variable domain is KAGVTQTPRYLIKTRGQQVTLSCSPISGHRSVSWYQQTPGQGLQFLFEYFSETQRNKGNFPGRFSGRQFSNSRSEMNVSTLELGDSALYLCASSSRDSYTDTQYFGPGTRLTVL.

Ten or more counts support this clonotype. The chain is built from TRBV5-1 and TRBJ1-1; perhaps TRBD1 as D (5 bases). The germline V gene has CDR1 SGHRS and CDR2 YFSETQ. The ends were cut back, 4 bases at V and 5 bases at J, with 15 bases in the middle. This CDR3 has 14 residues. DNA for the CDR3: TGCGCCAGCAGCATTACAGGACAAGGAACTGAAGCTTTCTTT. Translating gives CASSITGQGTEAFF.

This clonotype was observed many times. V and J are TRBV5-1 and TRBJ1-1; weak D call: TRBD1 (5 bases). V lost 7 bases and J lost 4, with 23 bases in between. This CDR3 spans 16 amino acids. Germline lookup yields CDR1 SGHRS and CDR2 YFSETQ. CDR3: CASRAGPRLGVTEAFF. DNA of the CDR3: TGCGCCAGCCGCGCAGGACCTCGTCTGGGGGTCACTGAAGCTTTCTTT.